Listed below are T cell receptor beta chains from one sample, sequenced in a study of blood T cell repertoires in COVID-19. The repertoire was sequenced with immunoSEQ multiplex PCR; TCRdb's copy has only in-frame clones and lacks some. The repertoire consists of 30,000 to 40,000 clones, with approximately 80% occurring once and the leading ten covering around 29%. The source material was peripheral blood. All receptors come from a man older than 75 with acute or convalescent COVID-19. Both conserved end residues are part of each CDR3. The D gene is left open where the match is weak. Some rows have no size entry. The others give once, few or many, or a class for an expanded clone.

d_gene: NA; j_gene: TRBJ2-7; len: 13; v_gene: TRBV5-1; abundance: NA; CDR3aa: CASSSYRGGEQYF; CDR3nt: TGCGCCAGCAGCTCTTACAGGGGAGGAGAGCAGTACTTC
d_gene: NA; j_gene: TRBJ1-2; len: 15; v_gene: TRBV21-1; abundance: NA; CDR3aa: CASSGGGFPRYGYTF; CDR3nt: TGTGCCAGCTCCGGGGGGGGCTTTCCACGCTATGGCTACACCTTC
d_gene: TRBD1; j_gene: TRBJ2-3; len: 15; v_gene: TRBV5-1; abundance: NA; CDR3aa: CASSQGQGSTDTQYF; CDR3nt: TGCGCCAGCAGCCAGGGACAGGGAAGCACAGATACGCAGTATTTT
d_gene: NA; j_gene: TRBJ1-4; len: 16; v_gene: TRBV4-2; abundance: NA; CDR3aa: CASSQDIEGSGEKLFF; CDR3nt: TGTGCCAGCAGCCAAGATATTGAGGGATCGGGTGAAAAACTGTTTTTT
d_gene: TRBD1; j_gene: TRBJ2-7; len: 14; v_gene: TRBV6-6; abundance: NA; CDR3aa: CASSVSGTVYEQYF; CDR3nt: TGTGCCAGCAGCGTTTCCGGGACAGTCTACGAGCAGTACTTC
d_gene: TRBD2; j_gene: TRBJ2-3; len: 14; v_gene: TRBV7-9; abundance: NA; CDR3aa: CASSTGLGEDTQYF; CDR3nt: TGTGCCAGCAGCACGGGACTAGGGGAAGATACGCAGTATTTT
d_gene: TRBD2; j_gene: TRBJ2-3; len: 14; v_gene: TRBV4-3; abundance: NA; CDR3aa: CASRFSGGANTQYF; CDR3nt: TGCGCCAGCAGGTTTAGCGGGGGGGCGAATACGCAGTATTTT
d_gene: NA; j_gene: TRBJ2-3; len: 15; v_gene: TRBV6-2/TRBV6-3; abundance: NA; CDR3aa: CASSPEGLGTDTQYF; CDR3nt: TGTGCCAGCAGTCCGGAAGGACTTGGCACAGATACGCAGTATTTT
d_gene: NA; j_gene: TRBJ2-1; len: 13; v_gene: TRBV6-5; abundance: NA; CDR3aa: CASSYTPRGEQFF; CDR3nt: TGTGCCAGCAGTTACACTCCCCGGGGTGAGCAGTTCTTC
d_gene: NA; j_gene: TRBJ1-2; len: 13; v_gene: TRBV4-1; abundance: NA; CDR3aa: CASSQAGNRGYTF; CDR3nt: TGCGCCAGCAGCCAAGCAGGGAATCGTGGCTACACCTTC
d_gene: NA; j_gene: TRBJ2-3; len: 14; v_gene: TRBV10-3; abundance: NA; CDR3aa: CAISEGHSTDTQYF; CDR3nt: TGTGCCATCAGTGAGGGGCACAGCACAGATACGCAGTATTTT
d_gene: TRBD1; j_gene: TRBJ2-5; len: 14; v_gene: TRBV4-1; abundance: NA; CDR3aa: CASSQAGTGETQYF; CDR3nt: TGCGCCAGCAGCCAAGCCGGGACAGGGGAGACCCAGTACTTC
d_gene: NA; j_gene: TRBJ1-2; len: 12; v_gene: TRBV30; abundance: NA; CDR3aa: CAWSRSAFGYTF; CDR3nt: TGTGCCTGGAGTAGGTCAGCGTTCGGCTACACCTTC
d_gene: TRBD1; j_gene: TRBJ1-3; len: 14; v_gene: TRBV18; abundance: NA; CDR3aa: CASSGQGIGNTIYF; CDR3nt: TGTGCCAGCTCGGGACAGGGAATCGGAAACACCATATATTTT
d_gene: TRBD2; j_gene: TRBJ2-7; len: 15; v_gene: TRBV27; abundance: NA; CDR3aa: CASSFIGGGSYEQYF; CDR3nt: TGTGCCAGCAGTTTTATTGGCGGGGGCTCCTACGAGCAGTACTTC
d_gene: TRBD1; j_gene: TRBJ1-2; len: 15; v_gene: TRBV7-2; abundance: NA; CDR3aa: CASSSPTGFHEGYTF; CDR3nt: TGTGCCAGCAGCTCCCCGACAGGGTTTCATGAGGGCTACACCTTC
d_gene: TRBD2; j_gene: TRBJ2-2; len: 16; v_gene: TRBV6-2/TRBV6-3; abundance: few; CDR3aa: CASSYSGLAGSGELFF; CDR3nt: TGTGCCAGCAGTTACTCCGGGCTAGCGGGGTCCGGGGAGCTGTTTTTT
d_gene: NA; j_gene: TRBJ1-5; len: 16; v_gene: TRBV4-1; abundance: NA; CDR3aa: CASSQALERVNQPQHF; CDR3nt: TGCGCCAGCAGCCAAGCCCTCGAGAGGGTCAATCAGCCCCAGCATTTT
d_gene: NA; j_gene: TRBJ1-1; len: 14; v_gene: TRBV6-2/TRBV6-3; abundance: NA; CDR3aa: CASSWGEMNTEAFF; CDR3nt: TGTGCCAGCAGTTGGGGGGAGATGAACACTGAAGCTTTCTTT
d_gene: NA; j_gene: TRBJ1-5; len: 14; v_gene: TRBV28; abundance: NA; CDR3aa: CASHWRGAGQPQHF; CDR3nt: TGTGCCAGCCACTGGCGGGGGGCGGGTCAGCCCCAGCATTTT
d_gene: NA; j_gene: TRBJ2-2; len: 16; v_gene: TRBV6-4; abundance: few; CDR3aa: CASSDYGPPTGGELFF; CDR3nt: TGTGCCAGCAGTGACTACGGCCCACCAACAGGCGGGGAGCTGTTTTTT
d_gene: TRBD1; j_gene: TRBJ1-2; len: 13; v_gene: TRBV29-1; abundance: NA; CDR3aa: CSVGTGISSGYTF; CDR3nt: TGCAGCGTCGGGACAGGTATATCTAGTGGTTACACCTTC
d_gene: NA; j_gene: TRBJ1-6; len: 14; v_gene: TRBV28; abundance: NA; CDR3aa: CASTRQRYNSPLHF; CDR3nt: TGTGCCAGCACCAGACAGCGATATAATTCACCCCTCCACTTT
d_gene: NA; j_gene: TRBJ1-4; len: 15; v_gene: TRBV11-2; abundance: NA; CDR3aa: CASSLQGKANEKLFF; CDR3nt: TGTGCCAGCAGCCTACAGGGAAAGGCAAATGAAAAACTGTTTTTT
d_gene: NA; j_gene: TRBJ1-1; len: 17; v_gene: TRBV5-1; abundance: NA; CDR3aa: CASSWGVGGAGGTEAFF; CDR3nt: TGCGCCAGCAGCTGGGGTGTTGGGGGCGCGGGGGGTACTGAAGCTTTCTTT
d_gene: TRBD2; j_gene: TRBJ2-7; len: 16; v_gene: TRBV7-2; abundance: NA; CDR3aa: CASSRASGSSTYEQYF; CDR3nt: TGTGCCAGCAGCAGGGCTAGCGGGAGTTCAACCTACGAGCAGTACTTC
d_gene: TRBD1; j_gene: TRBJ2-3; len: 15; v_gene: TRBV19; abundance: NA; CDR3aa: CASSARDSLTDTQYF; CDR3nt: TGTGCCAGTAGTGCCCGGGACAGCCTCACAGATACGCAGTATTTT
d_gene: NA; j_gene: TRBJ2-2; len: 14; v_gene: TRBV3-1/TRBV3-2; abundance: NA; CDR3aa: CASSSYKNTGELFF; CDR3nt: TGTGCCAGCAGCAGTTACAAGAACACCGGGGAGCTGTTTTTT
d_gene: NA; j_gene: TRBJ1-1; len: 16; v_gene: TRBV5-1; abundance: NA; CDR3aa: CASSLLAGLPNAEAFF; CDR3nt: TGCGCCAGCAGCTTGTTGGCAGGCTTGCCGAATGCTGAAGCTTTCTTT
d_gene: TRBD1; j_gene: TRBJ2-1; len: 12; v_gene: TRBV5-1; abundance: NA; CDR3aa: CATTTGYGEQFF; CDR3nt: TGCGCCACCACGACAGGGTATGGTGAGCAGTTCTTC
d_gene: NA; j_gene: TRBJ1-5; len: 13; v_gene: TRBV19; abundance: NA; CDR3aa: CASSVQINQPQHF; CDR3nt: TGTGCCAGTAGTGTCCAGATCAATCAGCCCCAGCATTTT
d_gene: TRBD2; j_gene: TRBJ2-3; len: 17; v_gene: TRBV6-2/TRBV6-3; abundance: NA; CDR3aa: CASSSATSGVSTDTQYF; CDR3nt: TGTGCCAGCAGTTCCGCGACTAGCGGGGTCAGCACAGATACGCAGTATTTT
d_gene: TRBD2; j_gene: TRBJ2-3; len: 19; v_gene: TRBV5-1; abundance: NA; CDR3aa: CASSLAWTSGRGSTDTQYF; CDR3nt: TGCGCCAGCAGCTTGGCCTGGACTAGCGGGAGAGGGAGCACAGATACGCAGTATTTT
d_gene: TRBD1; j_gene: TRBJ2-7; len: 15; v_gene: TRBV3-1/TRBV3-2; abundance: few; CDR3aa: CASSHRPGQLSSPDF; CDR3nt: TGTGCCAGCAGCCATAGACCGGGACAGCTAAGTAGCCCTGACTTC
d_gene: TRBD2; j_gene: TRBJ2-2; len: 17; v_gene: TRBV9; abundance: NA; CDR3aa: CASSVPRREGSTGELFF; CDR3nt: TGTGCCAGCAGCGTACCTAGGCGGGAGGGTTCCACCGGGGAGCTGTTTTTT
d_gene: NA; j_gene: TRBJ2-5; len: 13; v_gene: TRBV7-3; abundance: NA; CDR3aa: CASSPVAAETQYF; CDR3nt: TGTGCCAGCAGCCCAGTGGCGGCAGAGACCCAGTACTTC
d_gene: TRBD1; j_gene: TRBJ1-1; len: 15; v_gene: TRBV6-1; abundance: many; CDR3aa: CASSEAETGGTEAFF; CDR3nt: TGTGCCAGCAGTGAAGCGGAGACAGGGGGCACTGAAGCTTTCTTT
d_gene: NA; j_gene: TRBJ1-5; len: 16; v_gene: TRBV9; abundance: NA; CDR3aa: CASSFYPDNSNQPQHF; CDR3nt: TGTGCCAGCAGCTTCTACCCGGACAATAGCAATCAGCCCCAGCATTTT
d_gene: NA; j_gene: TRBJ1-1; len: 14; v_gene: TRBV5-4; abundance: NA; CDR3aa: CASSLDRAHTEAFF; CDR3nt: TGTGCCAGCAGCTTGGACAGAGCACACACTGAAGCTTTCTTT
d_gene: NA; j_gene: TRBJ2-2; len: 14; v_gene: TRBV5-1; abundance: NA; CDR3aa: CASSTRGGTGELFF; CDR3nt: TGCGCCAGCAGCACCCGAGGAGGGACCGGGGAGCTGTTTTTT
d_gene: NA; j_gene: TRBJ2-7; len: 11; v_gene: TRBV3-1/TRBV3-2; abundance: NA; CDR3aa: CASSHVYEQYF; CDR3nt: TGTGCCAGCAGCCACGTGTACGAGCAGTACTTC
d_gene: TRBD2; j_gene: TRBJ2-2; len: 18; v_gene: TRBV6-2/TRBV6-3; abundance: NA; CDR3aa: CASSYTASGRRNTGELFF; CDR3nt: TGTGCCAGCAGTTACACGGCTAGCGGGAGGAGGAACACCGGGGAGCTGTTTTTT
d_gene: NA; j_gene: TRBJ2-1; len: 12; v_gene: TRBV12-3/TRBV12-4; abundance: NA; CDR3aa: CASSTQGFEQFF; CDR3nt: TGTGCCAGCAGTACTCAGGGGTTTGAGCAGTTCTTC
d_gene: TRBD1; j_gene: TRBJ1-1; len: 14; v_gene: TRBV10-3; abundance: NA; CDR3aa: CAMTPTGLNTEAFF; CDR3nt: TGTGCCATGACTCCGACAGGGCTGAACACTGAAGCTTTCTTT
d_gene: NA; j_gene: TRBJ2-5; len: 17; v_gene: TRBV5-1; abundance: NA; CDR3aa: CASSLRLGSGKSETQYF; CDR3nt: TGCGCCAGCAGCTTGCGATTAGGTAGCGGCAAGTCGGAGACCCAGTACTTC
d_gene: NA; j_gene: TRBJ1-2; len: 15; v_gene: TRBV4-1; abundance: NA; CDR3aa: CASSQAPGLNYGYTF; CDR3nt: TGCGCCAGCAGCCAAGCTCCAGGGTTAAACTATGGCTACACCTTC
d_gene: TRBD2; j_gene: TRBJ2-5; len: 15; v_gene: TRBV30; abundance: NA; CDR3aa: CAWTRLAISQETQYF; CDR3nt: TGTGCCTGGACTAGACTAGCGATCAGCCAAGAGACCCAGTACTTC
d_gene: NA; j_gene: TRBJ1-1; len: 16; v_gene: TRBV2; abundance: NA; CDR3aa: CASTLNPGILNTEAFF; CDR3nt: TGTGCCAGCACCTTGAATCCAGGGATTTTGAACACTGAAGCTTTCTTT
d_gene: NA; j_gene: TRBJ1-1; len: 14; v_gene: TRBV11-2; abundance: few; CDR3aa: CASSTTQGSTEAFF; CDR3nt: TGTGCCAGCAGTACGACCCAAGGGAGCACTGAAGCTTTCTTT
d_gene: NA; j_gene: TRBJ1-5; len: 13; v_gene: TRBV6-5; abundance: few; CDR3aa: CASRDSSNQPQHF; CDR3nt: TGTGCCAGCAGAGACAGTTCCAATCAGCCCCAGCATTTT